The source of this TCR beta chain is a study of low-dose radiotherapy and immunotherapy resistance in tumors. About the research overall: A total of 6.5 Gy was given to Cohort 1 as 0.5 Gy per fraction every 2 weeks. Patients received cyclophosphamide 200 mg/m2 intravenously every two weeks, the day before radiation-immunotherapy.

Described time point: before trial treatment. The treatment that donors received included nivolumab, ipilimumab, aspirin, low-dose cyclophosphamide and low-dose radiotherapy. Advanced solid tumors lacking tumor-infiltrating lymphocytes were present in eligible patients. There are 14 residues in the CDR3. Germline CDR1 is WSHSY and CDR2 is SAAADI. V was cut by 6 bases and J by 6 bases, with 18 bases left in between. This clonotype was recorded at least ten times. TRAV- and TRBV-specific primers, spanning alpha and beta chains, primed first-strand cDNA. TCRs were put through approximately 20 PCR cycles of amplification with Phusion. A constant-region primer and the V-primer adapter served as the primer pair. TCRdb itself ran the reads through MiXCR, one entry per CDR3 protein. The sample consists of 35,000 to 50,000 distinct CDR3 sequences, around a third of them appearing once.

The starting material was PBMCs, obtained before treatment. This chain links TRBV10-2 with TRBJ2-7, with D unresolved. The receptor comes from a male donor with gallbladder cancer. CDR3 nucleotide sequence: TGCGCCAGCAGGCAGGCGATGAGCTTTGGCGAGCAGTACTTC. Protein product: CASRQAMSFGEQYF.